This T cell receptor beta chain was observed in a study of blood T cell repertoires in COVID-19 (dated by TCRdb to between 2020 and 2021). Regarding the research as a whole: Collaborator samples came from the United States, Italy and Spain and covered acute and convalescent phases of COVID-19. The material from the prospective study consisted of cDNA or gDNA derived from T cells, B-cell-depleted T cells, or PBMCs. Subjects who had been exposed to COVID-19, were actively infected with it, or had recovered from it provided the deeply sampled blood TCRbeta repertoires that made up the dataset. The repertoires were made available in a free public database intended to serve as a resource for research on the immune response to SARS-CoV-2. Samples were obtained from the ongoing ImmuneRACE study (first 160 participants) and from 1,000 to 1,500 subjects provided by 6 global collaborators. A de-identified subject ID, COVID-19 status, age in years and sex were almost always included in the sample metadata. Where HLA class I and class II types were available, the types were taken from metadata supplied by the sample provider, not from assay-based typing.

As for this clone: The specificity of this receptor is unknown. Qualities for individual bases were not recorded, and no much larger clone is one base off.

TCRbeta CDR3 regions were amplified from genomic DNA by means of the immunoSEQ Assay, a bias-controlled multiplex PCR. The original pipeline was this. Within the assay, amplification of reference gene primers was used to estimate how many nucleated cells each sample contained. Sequence reads were collapsed and filtered to measure the absolute abundance of every unique TCRbeta CDR3 rearrangement. For each sample, productive Simpson clonality was calculated as the square root of Simpson's diversity index across productive rearrangements. In TCRdb, the immuneACCESS table is reduced to in-frame sequences with V and J assigned. These tables do not hold every clone; where another copy was compared, an unresolved V gene accounts for under half, and the others remain unexplained. That table gives V, J and clone size, and the DNA gave D and trimming. This sample gives fewer than 250,000 clones in total; more than 75% of them show up just once. The ten biggest clones cover approximately 16% of the sample.

CDR3 length: 14 amino acids, cysteine to valine. The retained sequence is limited to the CDR3, 42 bases, with the frame set at the first base. As encoded in the germline V gene, CDR1 is MDHEN while CDR2 is SYDVKM. V loses 4 bases at its end and J loses 0 bases; junction bases beyond the gene matches: 3. Participants in the prospective study were aged about 18 to 95 years, lived in approximately 26 United States geographic areas, and enrolled through a virtual design. In the prospective study, cohorts were assigned on the basis of participant-reported clinical history obtained from a screening survey and a study questionnaire. In the prospective study, mobile phlebotomists collected whole blood, serum and a nasopharyngeal or oropharyngeal swab from each participant. Additional blood draws and questionnaires over a roughly two-month period could optionally be provided by prospective study participants. Before DNA extraction, blood samples from the prospective study were shipped at room temperature or frozen.

Study-wide conclusions, independent of this receptor: How much clinical and demographic metadata was included differed by source and by participant, and the metadata was provided uncurated.

Material: PBMCs or T cells enriched from blood (not recorded which). This TCR was recovered from a woman aged 50 to 65 with acute COVID-19. The V and J segments used are TRBV28 and TRBJ2-7; 7 central bases correspond to TRBD1. The bases read TGTGCCAGCAGTTCGGGACAGACCTCCTACGAGCAGTACGTC. Translated, this gives CASSSGQTSYEQYV.